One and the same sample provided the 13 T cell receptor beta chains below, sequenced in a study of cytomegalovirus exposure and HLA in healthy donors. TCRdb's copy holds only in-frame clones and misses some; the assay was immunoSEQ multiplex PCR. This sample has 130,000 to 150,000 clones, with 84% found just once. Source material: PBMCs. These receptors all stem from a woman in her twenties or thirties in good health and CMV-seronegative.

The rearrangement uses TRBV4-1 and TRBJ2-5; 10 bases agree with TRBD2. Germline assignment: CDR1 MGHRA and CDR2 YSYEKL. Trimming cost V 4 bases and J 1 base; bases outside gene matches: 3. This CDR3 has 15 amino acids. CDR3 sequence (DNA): TGCGCCAGCAGCCTAGCGGGGGGAATCCAAGAGACCCAGTACTTC. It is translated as CASSLAGGIQETQYF.

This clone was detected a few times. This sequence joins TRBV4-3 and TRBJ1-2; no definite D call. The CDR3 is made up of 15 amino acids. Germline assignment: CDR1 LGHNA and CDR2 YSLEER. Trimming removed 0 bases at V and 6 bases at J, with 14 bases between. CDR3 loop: CASSQDSQRADGYTF. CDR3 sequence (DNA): TGCGCCAGCAGCCAAGATTCGCAGAGGGCGGATGGCTACACCTTC.

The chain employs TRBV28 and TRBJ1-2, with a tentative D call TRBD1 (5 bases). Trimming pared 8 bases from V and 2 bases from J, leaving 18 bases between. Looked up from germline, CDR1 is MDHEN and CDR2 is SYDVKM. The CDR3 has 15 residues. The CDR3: CASSVHPTGNYGYTF. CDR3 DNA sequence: TGTGCCAGCTCAGTACATCCCACAGGAAACTATGGCTACACCTTC.

The CDR3 region is CAWSFANSGNTIYF. CDR3 DNA sequence: TGTGCCTGGAGTTTCGCGAACTCTGGAAACACCATATATTTT. The chain has TRBV30 and TRBJ1-3; D gene ambiguous. CDR1 is GTSNPN, CDR2 SVGIG, per germline (reference sequence). This CDR3 is 14 amino acids long. The V gene lost 2 bases and the J gene lost 0 bases, with 8 bases spanning the gap.

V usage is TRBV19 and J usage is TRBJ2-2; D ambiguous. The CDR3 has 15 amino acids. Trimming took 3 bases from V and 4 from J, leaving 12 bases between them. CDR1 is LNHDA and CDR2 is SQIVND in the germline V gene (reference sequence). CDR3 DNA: TGTGCCAGTAGTATCCCGCAAACGGGCACCGGGGAGCTGTTTTTT. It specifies CASSIPQTGTGELFF.

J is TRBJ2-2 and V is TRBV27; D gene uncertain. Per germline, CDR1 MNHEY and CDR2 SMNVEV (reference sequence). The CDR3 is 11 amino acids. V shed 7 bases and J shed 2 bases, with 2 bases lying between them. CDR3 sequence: CASTNTGELFF. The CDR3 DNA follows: TGTGCCAGCACAAACACCGGGGAGCTGTTTTTT.

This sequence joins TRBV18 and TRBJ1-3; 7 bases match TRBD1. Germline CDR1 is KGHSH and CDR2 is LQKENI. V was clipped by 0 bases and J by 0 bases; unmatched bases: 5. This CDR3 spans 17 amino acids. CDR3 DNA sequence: TGTGCCAGCTCACCACCGGGGGGACAGAGCTCTGGAAACACCATATATTTT. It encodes CASSPPGGQSSGNTIYF.

The CDR3: CASSVETTINSPLHF. The CDR3 DNA sequence: TGTGCCAGCAGCGTAGAGACGACTATTAATTCACCCCTCCACTTT. This chain connects TRBV9 to TRBJ1-6, with unresolved D. CDR3 length: 15 amino acids. The V end lost 0 bases, the J end lost 6 bases, and 10 bases lay between the germline ends. Germline lookup yields CDR1 SGDLS and CDR2 YYNGEE.

CDR3 protein: CASSLGGNTQYF. The CDR3, as DNA: TGCGCCAGCAGCTTGGGTGGCAATACGCAGTATTTT. V usage is TRBV5-1 and J usage is TRBJ2-3; no clear D. This CDR3 region has 12 residues. The V and J ends lost 0 bases and 7 bases respectively, with 6 bases between them. CDR1 and CDR2 from the germline V gene are SGHRS and YFSETQ. The full variable domain, with the rest looked up from reference TRBV5-1 and TRBJ2-3, is KAGVTQTPRYLIKTRGQQVTLSCSPISGHRSVSWYQQTPGQGLQFLFEYFSETQRNKGNFPGRFSGRQFSNSRSEMNVSTLELGDSALYLCASSLGGNTQYFGPGTRLTVL.

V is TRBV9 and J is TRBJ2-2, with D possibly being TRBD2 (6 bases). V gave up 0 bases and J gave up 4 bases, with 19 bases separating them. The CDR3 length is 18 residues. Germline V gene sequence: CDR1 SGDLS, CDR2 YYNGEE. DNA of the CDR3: TGTGCCAGCAGCGTAGATCCAGGGAGGATGGCCCTCACCGGGGAGCTGTTTTTT. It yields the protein CASSVDPGRMALTGELFF.

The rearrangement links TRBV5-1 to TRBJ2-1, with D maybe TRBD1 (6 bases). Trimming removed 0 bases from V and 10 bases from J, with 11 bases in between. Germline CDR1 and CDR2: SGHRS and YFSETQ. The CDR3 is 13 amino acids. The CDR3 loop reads CASSLAQGQEQFF. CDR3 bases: TGCGCCAGCAGCTTGGCACAGGGTCAGGAGCAGTTCTTC.

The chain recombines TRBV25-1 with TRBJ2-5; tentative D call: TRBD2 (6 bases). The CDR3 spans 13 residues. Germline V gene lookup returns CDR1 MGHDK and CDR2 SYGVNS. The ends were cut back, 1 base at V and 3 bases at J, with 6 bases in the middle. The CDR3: CASSEWEEETQYF. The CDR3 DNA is TGTGCCAGCAGTGAATGGGAGGAAGAGACCCAGTACTTC.

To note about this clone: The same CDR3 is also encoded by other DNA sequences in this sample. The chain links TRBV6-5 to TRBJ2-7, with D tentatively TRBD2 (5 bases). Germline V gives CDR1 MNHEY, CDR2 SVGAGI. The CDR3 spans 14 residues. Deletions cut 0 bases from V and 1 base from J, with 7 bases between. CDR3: CASSYSGGSYEQYF. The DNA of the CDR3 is TGTGCCAGCAGTTACTCCGGCGGGTCCTACGAGCAGTACTTC.